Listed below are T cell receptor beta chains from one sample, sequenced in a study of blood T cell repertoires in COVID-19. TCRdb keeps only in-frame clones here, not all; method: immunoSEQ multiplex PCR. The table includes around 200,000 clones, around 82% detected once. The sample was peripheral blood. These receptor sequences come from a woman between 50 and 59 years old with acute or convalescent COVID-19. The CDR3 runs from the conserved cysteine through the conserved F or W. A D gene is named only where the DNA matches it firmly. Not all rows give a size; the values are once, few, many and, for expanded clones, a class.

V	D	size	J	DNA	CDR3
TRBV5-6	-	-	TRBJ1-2	TGTGCCAGCAGCTCCACCTTCCGGGAACGTCGGAGCTATGGCTACACCTTC	CASSSTFRERRSYGYTF
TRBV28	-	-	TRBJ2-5	TGTGCCAGCCAGGGGAGGGTACAAGAGACCCAGTACTTC	CASQGRVQETQYF
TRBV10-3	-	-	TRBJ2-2	TGTGCCTCCCGGGGTAGCGCGAACACCGGGGAGCTGTTTTTT	CASRGSANTGELFF
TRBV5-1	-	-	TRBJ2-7	TGCGCCAGCAGCTTGGGACCCGCCGAGGGCTACGAGCAGTACTTC	CASSLGPAEGYEQYF
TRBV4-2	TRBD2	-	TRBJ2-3	TGTGCCAGCAGCCGTAACCAACTAGCGGGAGGGCTAACCCCCACAGATACGCAGTATTTT	CASSRNQLAGGLTPTDTQYF
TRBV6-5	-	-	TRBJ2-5	TGTGCCAGCAGTTACGATCTAGAGGGATTGAGGGAGACCCAGTACTTC	CASSYDLEGLRETQYF
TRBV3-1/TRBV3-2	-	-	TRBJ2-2	TGTGCCAGCAGCCAAGACAGTGGGCTAAACACCGGGGAGCTGTTTTTT	CASSQDSGLNTGELFF
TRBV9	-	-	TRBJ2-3	TGTGCCAGCAGCGTTCGCGAGGATACGCAGTATTTT	CASSVREDTQYF
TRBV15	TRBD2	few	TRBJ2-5	TGTGCCACCAGCAGAGGGGGAGGGAGGGTGGAGACCCAGTACTTC	CATSRGGGRVETQYF
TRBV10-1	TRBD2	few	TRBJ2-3	TGCGCCAGCAGTGAGTCAAAAGGGCGAGCGGGATCAGATACGCAGTATTTT	CASSESKGRAGSDTQYF
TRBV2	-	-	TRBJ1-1	TGTGCCAGCAAACAGGAAAAATCCCCTATCGCTGAAGCTTTCTTT	CASKQEKSPIAEAFF
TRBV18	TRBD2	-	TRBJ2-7	TGTGCCAGCTCACGGACTAGCGGGAGCTACGAGCAGTACTTC	CASSRTSGSYEQYF
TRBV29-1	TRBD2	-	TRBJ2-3	TGCAGCGCCGGACTAGTGGGAGATACGCAGTATTTT	CSAGLVGDTQYF
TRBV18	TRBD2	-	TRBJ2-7	TGTGCCAGCTCACCTATAGCGGGAGGCCACGAGCAGTACTTC	CASSPIAGGHEQYF
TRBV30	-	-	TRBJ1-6	TGTGCCTGGAGTGTACAACAGGATTCACCCCTCCACTTT	CAWSVQQDSPLHF
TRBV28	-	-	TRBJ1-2	TGTGCCAGCAGTTTAGGGAGTTATGGCTACACCTTC	CASSLGSYGYTF
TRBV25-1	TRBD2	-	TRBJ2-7	TGTGCCAGCAGTGGCGGTTTAGCGGGGGTTGGGGAGCAGTACTTC	CASSGGLAGVGEQYF
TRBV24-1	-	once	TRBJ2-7	TGTGCCACCAGTGATATGACAACCCCCTACGAGCAGTACTTC	CATSDMTTPYEQYF
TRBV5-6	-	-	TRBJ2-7	TGTGCCAGCAGCCCAAGGGTGGGTGGGGCCACCTACGAGCAGTACTTC	CASSPRVGGATYEQYF
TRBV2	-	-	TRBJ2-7	TGTGCCAGCAGTGAAGCGCTTTTTGAGCTGGAGCAGTACTTC	CASSEALFELEQYF
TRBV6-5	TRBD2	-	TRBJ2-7	TGTGCCAGCAGTACGGGGACTAGCGGTCCTTACGAGCAGTACTTC	CASSTGTSGPYEQYF
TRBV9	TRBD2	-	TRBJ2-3	TGTGCCAGCAGCGTGCAAGCGGGAGGGAAGGATACGCAGTATTTT	CASSVQAGGKDTQYF
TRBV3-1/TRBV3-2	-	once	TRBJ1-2	TGTGCCAGCAGCCAATTTACTAGGTCCTCTGGATATGGCTACACCTTC	CASSQFTRSSGYGYTF